This entry describes one T cell receptor (beta chain). Its antigen remains unidentified. Within one base of it there is no much larger clone, and no base qualities were kept. In total, roughly 670 healthy bone marrow donors made up the cohort. At the time of sampling, all cohort members were nominally healthy, though unrecorded immune exposures were likely present. The donor tested CMV seropositive and was one of the 289 seropositive cohort members. A peripheral blood sample was collected from each donor, and TCR beta sequencing was performed on peripheral blood mononuclear cells. The Qiagen DNeasy Blood Extraction Kit was used to extract genomic DNA from the blood cell samples. These data come from a study of cytomegalovirus exposure and HLA in healthy donors (TCRdb year 2017). A note on the overall study: According to an earlier analysis of a few hundred of the donors, 150 million to 200 million T cells yielded 100 million or so unique TCR beta sequences and more than 250 Gb of sequence data. An early release that covered about 600 HLA-typed donors contained about 300 gigabases of sequencing data and 65 million to 100 million unique TCR sequences. Of the approximately 400 genotyped donors, around 81% fell in the genetic ancestry cluster associated with self-reported Caucasian donors. The aim of the study was to test whether cataloging public T cell receptors could identify signatures of past pathogen exposure. Using immunosequencing, the study profiled T cell repertoires from some 670 subjects and related those repertoires to cytomegalovirus serostatus. In addition to the first cohort of hundreds of subjects, a separate validation cohort of under 150 different subjects was used. The study combined high-throughput TCR immunosequencing, statistical association of individual TCRs with disease status, and machine learning to predict cytomegalovirus infection status. In a later analysis, previously published TCR beta repertoires from 666 donors were re-analyzed and high-resolution HLA genotyping was added so that TCR occurrence patterns could be studied. Rather than drawing on any new phenotypic data, the later analysis identified candidate immune exposures from TCR beta sequences and the way those sequences occurred across donors. To decide whether each TCR beta V gene segment behaved as functional or pseudogenic, an earlier analysis of nearly 600 of the donors relied on high-throughput TCR beta sequencing. Donor age, sex, ethnicity and CMV serostatus were compiled alongside the repertoire data. A later genetic analysis used genome-wide SNP genotypes for about three fifths of the roughly 700 donors, treating that subset as a discovery cohort. All discovery cohort repertoires had been generated on a single sequencing platform. Both class I and class II loci were covered by HLA typing, at four-digit resolution. The number of typed donors differed by locus: about 620-640 for A, B, C, DRB1 and DQB1; some 500 for DQA1; some 590 for DPA1; and about 450 for DPB1. Four to six DR-DQ haplotypes were handled as single units for association and clustering, since linkage in the cohort was strong. On average, about 200,000 unique TCR beta nucleotide sequences were sequenced per donor among 398 genotyped donors of the cohort, with roughly 19% of those sequences being non-productive.

Library preparation was by the immunoSEQ multiplex PCR assay. The multiplex PCR relied on a mix of 60 forward primers for TCR Vbeta segments and 13 reverse primers for TCR Jbeta segments. The CDR3 region of rearranged TCR beta genes was amplified from genomic DNA with a multiplex PCR assay. The Illumina HiSeq System was used to sequence the amplified TCR beta libraries as 87-base-pair reads. Regarding the original processing steps: A later analysis tallied roughly 76 million unique TCR beta chains across the approximately 670 repertoires, and around 9.9 million of those chains were shared by two or more donors. Raw reads were error-corrected and collapsed into unique sequences by a nearest-neighbor algorithm in which closely related sequences were merged to remove PCR and sequencing errors. CDR3 sequences were aligned to IMGT reference sequences to assign V, D and J gene segments. For a sequence to be retained, at least a six-nucleotide match to both a V gene segment and a J gene segment was required. A rearrangement was called productive if the CDR3 had no stop codons and remained in frame with V and J, and every other rearrangement was called non-productive. CDR3 was defined according to IMGT convention as the region running from the second conserved V-encoded cysteine to the conserved J-encoded phenylalanine. Sequences without an unambiguous match to a single V gene segment were excluded from the earlier analysis of over 500 of the donors. An earlier analysis of a few hundred of the donors classified V segments as functional when productive rearrangements were above 56.7% and as segregating when the standard deviation between donors was above 5%. A statistical classification framework was developed to diagnose cytomegalovirus status using the catalog of TCR beta chain sequences. In a later analysis, V and J genes were assigned by comparing TCR nucleotide sequences against IMGT/GENE-DB human TR gene sequences. A later analysis assigned CDR3 sequences and most-parsimonious VDJ recombination scenarios with the TCRdist pipeline. A later analysis defined each TCR beta chain by its CDR3 amino acid sequence plus V-gene family, and excluded reads lacking a unique V-gene family. As a way to deal with suspected cross-contamination and a sequencing artifact, a later analysis dropped nearly 600 nucleotide sequences that were highly shared and had low generation probability. In a later analysis, a clonal expansion index was calculated for each public chain from normalized within-repertoire ranks of inferred template counts. Generation probabilities in a later analysis came from a VDJ recombination model fitted to out-of-frame rearrangements, and those results were checked against IGoR. Hypergeometric tests were used in a later analysis to score TCR-TCR, TCR-HLA and TCR-CMV co-occurrence, with a repertoire-size bias correction applied to the TCR pairs. False discovery rates were estimated in a later analysis by permuting HLA or CMV assignments 20 times. In a later analysis, co-occurring TCRs were grouped using DBSCAN, and TCRdist sequence similarity was added for clustering within HLA-allele-positive subsets. Co-occurrence clustering excluded repertoires with fewer than 30,000 or more than 120,000 public chains, plus five with anomalous nucleotide sharing. The immuneACCESS repertoire file appears here via TCRdb, limited to in-frame rearrangements. These files lack a portion of the clones; in checked studies, under half of the deficit traces to unresolved V genes, and the cause of the others is not known. V, J and clone size reflect that table, while D and trimming were determined from the DNA. A total of 150,000 to 200,000 clones appear in this sample, 65% to 80% of them only once. The ten largest clones take up about 2.6% of the sample.

General conclusions and limits of the study: The authors suggested that the approach could potentially be generalized to other disease states and immunological phenotypes. A further reported finding was that TCR beta sequences accurately predicted the HLA-A and HLA-B alleles for most subjects in the first cohort. A later genetic analysis reported fewer N-insertions in productive TCRs among donors in an Asian-associated ancestry cluster than the roughly 720-donor mean. This cohort had only TCR beta chains sequenced, and the lack of alpha or paired-chain data limited which features could be detected. In an earlier analysis of 587 of the donors, most TCR beta V segments appeared in productive rearrangements about 90% or about 30% of the time, broadly matching IMGT annotations. Most TCR sequences were observed very rarely across donors, whereas some public TCRs were present in many individuals. According to a later analysis, parvovirus B19, influenza, CMV and Epstein-Barr virus appeared linked to several top co-occurrence clusters. Compared with equally common non-associated chains, HLA-associated TCR beta chains in a later analysis were more clonally expanded and had lower generation probabilities. A later analysis found that TCR association rates varied across HLA loci, with DRB1 alleles showing the most associated TCRs and HLA-C alleles the fewest. The classifier was reported to diagnose cytomegalovirus status with high specificity and sensitivity in both the original cohort and the validation cohort. Roughly uniform sequencing depth across donors was assumed in presence/absence analyses, although this assumption may not hold. Because counts were too low, about 15 rarely observed V segments, including chromosome 9 orphons, were left out of the earlier analysis of 587 of the donors. Strong co-occurrence of HLA alleles, especially DR and DQ, made assigning TCR associations to individual alleles difficult. Immune exposure information for the cohort was limited to CMV serostatus. The study gave a list of 150 to 200 TCR beta chains associated with cytomegalovirus. In vitro tests confirmed that a few of the cytomegalovirus-associated TCR beta chains recognize cytomegalovirus antigens. Linkage disequilibrium might explain the correlated functional status among segregating V segments, but an unknown experimental factor could not be excluded. An association between a missense DCLRE1C variant and V-gene and J-gene trimming of TCR beta chains was found in a later genetic analysis and replicated in an independent cohort. A cluster of highly shared sequence variants was judged likely to be a technical artifact of the sequencing pipeline. Most CMV-associated TCR beta chains appeared to be HLA-restricted in a later analysis, and the HLA associations seemed to be driven largely by CMV exposure. HLA typing was unavailable for some donors at each locus, so association tests used only the typed subset. A later analysis associated about 17,000 TCR beta sequences with specific HLA alleles at a false discovery rate of 0.05.

This clonotype was obtained from a woman aged 40 to 49 in good health and CMV-seropositive. The sample was PBMCs.

The nucleotide sequence is given as TGTGCCAGCAGCTTGGTTAGGACAGGGGGAGTGAATGAGCAGTTCTTC. This is translated as CASSLVRTGGVNEQFF. Recombination linked TRBV5-4 to TRBJ2-1, and 10 bases in between align with TRBD1. Reading the germline V gene (reference sequence) gives CDR1 SGHNT and CDR2 YYREEE. The V end gives up 0 bases and the J end 7 bases, leaving 7 bases in the junction not matched to a gene. Taken from cysteine to phenylalanine, the CDR3 has 16 residues. The sequence is cut down to CDR3 DNA, 48 bases in frame from base 1.